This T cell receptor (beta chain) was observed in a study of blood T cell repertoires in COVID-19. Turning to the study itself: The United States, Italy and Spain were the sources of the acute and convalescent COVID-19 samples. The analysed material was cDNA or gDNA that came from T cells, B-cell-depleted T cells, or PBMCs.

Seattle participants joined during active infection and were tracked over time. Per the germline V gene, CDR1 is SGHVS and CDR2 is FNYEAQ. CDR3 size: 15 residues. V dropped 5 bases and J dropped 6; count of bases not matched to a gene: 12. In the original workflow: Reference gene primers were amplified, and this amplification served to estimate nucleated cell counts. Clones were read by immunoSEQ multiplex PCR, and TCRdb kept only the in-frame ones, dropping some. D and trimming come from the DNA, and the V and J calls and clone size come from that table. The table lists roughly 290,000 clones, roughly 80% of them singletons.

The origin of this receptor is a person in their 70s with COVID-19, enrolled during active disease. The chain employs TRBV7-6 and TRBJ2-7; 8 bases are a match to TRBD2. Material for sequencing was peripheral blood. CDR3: CASSTRGAGGSEQYF. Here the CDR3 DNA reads TGTGCCAGCAGCACCAGAGGCGCGGGGGGATCCGAGCAGTACTTC.